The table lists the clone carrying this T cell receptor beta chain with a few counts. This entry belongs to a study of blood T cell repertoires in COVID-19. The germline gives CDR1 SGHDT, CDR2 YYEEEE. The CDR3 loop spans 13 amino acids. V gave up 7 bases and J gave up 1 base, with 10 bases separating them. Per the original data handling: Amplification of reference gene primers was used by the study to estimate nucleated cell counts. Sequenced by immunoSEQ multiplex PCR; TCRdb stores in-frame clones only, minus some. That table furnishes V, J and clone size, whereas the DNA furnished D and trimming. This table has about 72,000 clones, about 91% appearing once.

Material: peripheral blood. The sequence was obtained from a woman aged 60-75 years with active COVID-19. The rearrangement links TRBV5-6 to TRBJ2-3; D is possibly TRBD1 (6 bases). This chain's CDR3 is CASGRQGTDTQYF. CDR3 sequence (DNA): TGTGCCAGCGGCCGACAGGGCACAGATACGCAGTATTTT.